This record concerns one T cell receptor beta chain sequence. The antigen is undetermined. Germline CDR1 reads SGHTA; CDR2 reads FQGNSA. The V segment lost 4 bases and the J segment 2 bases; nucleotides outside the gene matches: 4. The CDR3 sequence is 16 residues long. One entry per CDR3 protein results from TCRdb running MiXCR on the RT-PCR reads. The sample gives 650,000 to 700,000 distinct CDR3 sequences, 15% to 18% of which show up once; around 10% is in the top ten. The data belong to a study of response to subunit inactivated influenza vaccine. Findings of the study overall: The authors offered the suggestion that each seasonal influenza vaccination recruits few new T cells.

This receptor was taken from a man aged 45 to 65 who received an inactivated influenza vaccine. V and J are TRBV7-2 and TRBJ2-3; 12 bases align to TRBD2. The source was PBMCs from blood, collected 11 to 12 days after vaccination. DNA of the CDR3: TGTGCCAGCAGCTCACGGACTAGCGGGATCACAGATACGCAGTATTTT. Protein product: CASSSRTSGITDTQYF.